These 16 T cell receptor beta chains came from one sample sequenced in a study of Ad26.COV2.S vaccination and SARS-CoV-2 variants. As to treatment: some 20 received Ad26.COV2.S at low or high dose, single or two shots; five or six received placebo; per-sample allocation not given. The samples date from day 63 after the first vaccine or placebo injection. The repertoire was sequenced with immunoSEQ multiplex PCR; TCRdb's copy has only in-frame clones and lacks some. The sample yields 440,000 or so clones, around 91% seen once. Sequencing used peripheral blood, obtained in a trial of Ad26.COV2.S vaccine versus placebo. Receptor source: a person aged 18 to 65 who received the Ad26.COV2.S COVID-19 vaccine or a placebo.

The CDR3 DNA is TGTGCCAGCAGCCCCCCAGGTAGCGGACCCCGTTACTCCTACGAGCAGTACTTC. It yields the protein CASSPPGSGPRYSYEQYF. The rearrangement links TRBV5-6 to TRBJ2-7, with D possibly being TRBD2 (6 bases). CDR3 length: 18 residues. CDR1 is SGHDT, CDR2 YYEEEE, per germline. V lost 4 bases and J 0 bases, leaving 23 bases between the germline ends.

The chain joins TRBV10-3 to TRBJ1-5; 10 bases align to TRBD1. The CDR3 has 17 residues. With 3 bases clipped from V and 0 bases from J, the junction kept 5 bases outside the gene matches. Germline lookup yields CDR1 ENHRY and CDR2 SYGVKD. CDR3 nucleotide sequence: TGTGCCATCAGTGACGGGGACAGGGGCTATAGCAATCAGCCCCAGCATTTT. Translation: CAISDGDRGYSNQPQHF.

The chain carries TRBV9 and TRBJ2-1; no definite D call. V was cut by 4 bases and J by 3 bases, with 20 bases left in between. Germline assignment: CDR1 SGDLS and CDR2 YYNGEE. The CDR3 extends over 17 amino acids. The DNA of the CDR3 is TGTGCCAGCAGCTTCCCTGCCGGTTCATCAGGCTACAATGAGCAGTTCTTC. This gives the protein CASSFPAGSSGYNEQFF.

This clone occurred once. This chain links TRBV7-2 with TRBJ1-5; 10 bases are a match to TRBD1. This CDR3 is 15 amino acids long. Germline V CDR1 and CDR2: SGHTA, FQGNSA. V shed 1 base, J shed 6 bases, and the junction held 3 bases outside the gene matches. The CDR3 here is CASSLGRTGGQPQHF. The CDR3 DNA is TGTGCCAGCAGCTTAGGGAGGACAGGGGGTCAGCCCCAGCATTTT.

V gene TRBV27 combines with J gene TRBJ2-5, with a weak D call TRBD2 (5 bases). CDR3 length: 13 residues. The V end was cut by 5 bases, the J end by 3 bases, with 10 bases between. In germline, CDR1 is MNHEY, CDR2 SMNVEV (reference sequence). The DNA of the CDR3 is TGTGCCAGCAGTCCCCTGGGAGAAGAGACCCAGTACTTC. This translates into CASSPLGEETQYF.

The V and J genes are TRBV11-2 and TRBJ2-1; 10 bases are shared with TRBD2. Germline lookup yields CDR1 SGHAT and CDR2 FQNNGV. The ends lost 6 bases at V and 4 bases at J; junction bases unmatched: 12. The CDR3 contains 17 residues. The CDR3 coding sequence is TGTGCCAGCAGTGGACTAGCGGTAAGAGAAAGATACAATGAGCAGTTCTTC. Encoded protein: CASSGLAVRERYNEQFF.

This clone appeared a single time. This chain joins TRBV18 and TRBJ1-2, with TRBD1 matching over 9 bases. Unmatched junction bases numbered 5, after V lost 6 bases and J lost 6 bases. This CDR3 comprises 13 residues. CDR1 and CDR2 (germline): KGHSH, LQKENI. For the CDR3, the DNA is TGTGCCAGCTCTCAGGGACAGGGAGATGGCTACACCTTC. It encodes CASSQGQGDGYTF.

The chain recombines TRBV10-3 with TRBJ2-6, with D uncertain. Germline V gene sequence: CDR1 ENHRY, CDR2 SYGVKD. The CDR3 has 14 amino acids. The V end was cut by 5 bases, the J end by 4 bases, with 9 bases between. CDR3 nucleotide sequence: TGTGCCATCAGTACGGTCCCCGGGGCCAACGTCCTGACTTTC. Its protein is CAISTVPGANVLTF.

This chain connects TRBV6-4 to TRBJ2-2; D unresolved. The CDR3 is 14 residues long. The ends were cut back, 4 bases at V and 6 bases at J, with 12 bases in the middle. Germline V gene data show CDR1 as MRHNA and CDR2 as SNTAGT. The CDR3 sequence: CASSASPNAGELFF. For the CDR3, the DNA is TGTGCCAGCAGTGCCTCCCCTAACGCCGGGGAGCTGTTTTTT.

This clone occurred once. This rearrangement joins TRBV27 to TRBJ2-1, with a possible D match to TRBD2 (5 bases). From germline, CDR1 is MNHEY and CDR2 SMNVEV (reference sequence). CDR3 length: 12 amino acids. Trimming took off 5 bases at V and 8 bases at J, with 10 bases between the two ends. The CDR3 protein is CASSPKRDEQFF. CDR3 nucleotide sequence: TGTGCCAGCAGTCCCAAGAGGGATGAGCAGTTCTTC.

The chain employs TRBV13 and TRBJ2-5, with 9 positions matching TRBD1. CDR1 is PRHDT and CDR2 is FYEKMQ in the germline V gene (reference sequence). J was trimmed by 4 bases and V by 5 bases; bases with no gene match: 5. The CDR3 sequence is 14 residues long. CDR3 region: CASSQQGAVETQYF. CDR3 in DNA: TGTGCCAGCAGCCAACAGGGGGCGGTAGAGACCCAGTACTTC.

The V and J genes are TRBV5-4 and TRBJ2-7, with D uncertain. The CDR3 covers 13 residues. V lost 6 bases and J 4 bases, leaving 14 bases between the germline ends. CDR1 is SGHNT, CDR2 YYREEE, per germline (reference sequence). This chain's CDR3 is CASKVYGKYEQYF. The CDR3 coding sequence is TGTGCCAGCAAAGTTTACGGAAAGTACGAGCAGTACTTC.

The chain is built from TRBV7-2 and TRBJ2-5, with D unclear. Trimming took 0 bases from V and 11 from J, leaving 16 bases between them. Looked up from germline, CDR1 is SGHTA and CDR2 is FQGNSA. The CDR3 is 14 amino acids. This chain's CDR3 is CASSLALPERPQYF. CDR3 bases: TGTGCCAGCAGCTTAGCGCTCCCTGAACGCCCACAGTACTTC.

This chain joins TRBV11-2 and TRBJ2-3; 8 nucleotides agree with TRBD1. Trimming cost V 1 base and J 2 bases; bases outside gene matches: 11. The V gene's germline CDR1 is SGHAT and CDR2 FQNNGV. The CDR3 covers 18 residues. CDR3 region: CASSLAYRGIPPTDTQYF. CDR3 sequence (DNA): TGTGCCAGCAGCTTAGCTTACAGGGGGATCCCCCCCACAGATACGCAGTATTTT.

The table lists this clone with a count of one. This sequence joins TRBV27 and TRBJ2-7; a possible D gene is TRBD1 (6 bases). CDR3 length equals 13 residues. The V gene's germline CDR1 is MNHEY and CDR2 SMNVEV (reference sequence). V lost 7 bases and J 6 bases, leaving 16 bases between the germline ends. The CDR3 spells CASKPHRAGEQYF. The CDR3 bases are TGTGCCAGCAAACCCCACAGGGCGGGCGAGCAGTACTTC.

The sample holds a few counts of this clone. This chain links TRBV10-2 with TRBJ2-7, with TRBD2 as a possible D gene (6 bases). V was clipped by 6 bases and J by 6 bases, with 18 bases between them. This CDR3 is 14 amino acids long. Germline-derived CDR1 and CDR2 are WSHSY and SAAADI. Here the CDR3 DNA reads TGCGCCAGCAGGGTAGCGGTTGGAGGTTCCGAGCAGTACTTC. Protein: CASRVAVGGSEQYF.